This T cell receptor (beta chain) was found in a study of blood T cell repertoires in COVID-19. Study information: There were acute and convalescent COVID-19 samples, and they came from the United States, Italy and Spain.

Data came from immunoSEQ multiplex PCR; TCRdb stores just in-frame clones and leaves some out. The data hold 180,000 or so clones, with approximately 83% observed a single time. CDR3 length equals 16 residues. Germline V gene data show CDR1 as SGHRS and CDR2 as YFSETQ. V lost 3 bases and J lost 9; bases outside the gene matches: 11. The rearrangement joins TRBV5-1 to TRBJ2-1; 11 bases fit TRBD2. Sequences were obtained from peripheral blood. This sequence originates from a man aged 55-75 years with acute or convalescent COVID-19. As DNA, the CDR3 is TGCGCCAGCAGCTGGGCCGGCTCTAGCGGGAGGATTGAGCAGTTCTTC. This codes for CASSWAGSSGRIEQFF.